These 27 T cell receptor beta chains originate from one sample sequenced in a study of blood T cell repertoires in COVID-19. The table came from immunoSEQ multiplex PCR; TCRdb's copy has only in-frame clones and leaves some out. The sample contains about 160,000 clones, roughly 73% of which appear only once. The sample taken for sequencing was peripheral blood. The source of these receptors is a man aged 65 to 79 with acute or convalescent COVID-19.

The chain has TRBV7-3 and TRBJ2-2; the D gene is possibly TRBD1 (6 bases). Germline V gene data show CDR1 as SGHTA and CDR2 as FQGTGA. The CDR3 is made up of 14 amino acids. V gave up 6 bases and J gave up 3 bases, with 11 bases separating them. CDR3 amino acids: CASRQGQYTGELFF. DNA for the CDR3: TGTGCCAGCAGACAAGGACAGTACACCGGGGAGCTGTTTTTT.

The chain links TRBV27 to TRBJ2-7, with 12 bases identical to TRBD1. CDR3 length equals 16 residues. V dropped 6 bases and J dropped 3; count of bases not matched to a gene: 9. CDR1 is MNHEY and CDR2 is SMNVEV in the germline V gene (reference sequence). The CDR3 bases are TGTGCCAGCAGACTCAAGGGACAGGGGGCAAACTACGAGCAGTACTTC. Its translation is CASRLKGQGANYEQYF.

This clone was seen more than once but under ten times. This chain connects TRBV9 to TRBJ2-1, with 10 nucleotides matching TRBD2. With V trimmed by 4 bases and J by 4 bases, 5 bases remained unmatched. Per germline, CDR1 SGDLS and CDR2 YYNGEE. CDR3 length: 15 amino acids. This CDR3 reads CASSLGTSAYNEQFF. CDR3 DNA sequence: TGTGCCAGCAGCTTAGGGACTAGCGCTTACAATGAGCAGTTCTTC.

This chain joins TRBV7-8 and TRBJ2-3, with D unresolved. Germline V lookup: CDR1 SGHVS, CDR2 FQNEAQ. Trimming cost V 2 bases and J 4 bases, with 4 bases left between them. This CDR3 contains 12 residues. CDR3 residues: CASSLSADTQYF. For the CDR3, the DNA is TGTGCCAGCAGCTTAAGCGCAGATACGCAGTATTTT.

The rearrangement uses TRBV7-8 and TRBJ2-2; D is unresolved. CDR3 length equals 15 residues. Looked up from germline, CDR1 is SGHVS and CDR2 is FQNEAQ. The V gene lost 2 bases and the J gene lost 2 bases, with 9 bases spanning the gap. The CDR3 sequence is CASSLTTPNTGELFF. CDR3 sequence (DNA): TGTGCCAGCAGCTTAACTACCCCAAACACCGGGGAGCTGTTTTTT. Supplemented by reference TRBV7-8 and TRBJ2-2, the full variable domain reads GAGVSQSPRYKVAKRGQDVALRCDPISGHVSLFWYQQALGQGPEFLTYFQNEAQLDKSGLPSDRFFAERPEGSVSTLKIQRTQQEDSAVYLCASSLTTPNTGELFFGEGSRLTVL.

This rearrangement joins TRBV5-1 to TRBJ2-1, with TRBD2 matching 12 bases. V dropped 4 bases and J dropped 8; count of bases not matched to a gene: 7. Looked up from germline, CDR1 is SGHRS and CDR2 is YFSETQ. This CDR3 has 15 residues. Here the CDR3 reads CASSPRLAGADEQFF. The CDR3 bases are TGCGCCAGCAGCCCCAGACTAGCGGGGGCGGATGAGCAGTTCTTC.

This clone was found a few times. The V and J genes are TRBV6-1 and TRBJ1-2; 8 bases line up with TRBD1. The CDR3 length is 14 residues. CDR1 and CDR2 from the germline V gene are MNHNS and SASEGT. The junction had 3 bases not matched to a gene; V was cut back by 2 bases and J by 4 bases. The CDR3 loop reads CASSESDRGYGYTF. CDR3 sequence (DNA): TGTGCCAGCAGTGAAAGCGACAGGGGCTATGGCTACACCTTC.

V usage is TRBV24-1 and J usage is TRBJ2-7, with 9 positions matching TRBD1. This CDR3 is 17 amino acids long. V lost 4 bases to trimming and J lost 5 bases; unmatched junction nucleotides: 14. Germline CDR1 is KGHDR and CDR2 is SFDVKD. CDR3 region: CATSDPKNGQGRDEQYF. DNA for the CDR3: TGTGCCACCAGTGACCCGAAAAATGGACAGGGGAGGGACGAGCAGTACTTC.

The rearrangement links TRBV11-1 to TRBJ2-1; 10 nucleotides align to TRBD2. Trimming removed 7 bases from V and 6 bases from J; junction bases left unmatched: 6. The CDR3 runs to 14 residues. Germline CDR1 reads SGHAT; CDR2 reads FQDESV (reference sequence). CDR3 protein: CASTPAGGGNEQFF. The CDR3 bases are TGTGCCAGCACCCCAGCGGGAGGGGGCAATGAGCAGTTCTTC.

The rearrangement uses TRBV5-4 and TRBJ2-5, with D tentatively TRBD1 (5 bases). The CDR3 runs 16 residues. Germline V gene sequence: CDR1 SGHNT, CDR2 YYREEE (reference sequence). Between the trimmed V and J ends, which lost 0 bases and 1 base, there was a span of 13 bases. The CDR3 bases are TGTGCCAGCAGCTTGGCAGGGTCGGGTATCCAAGAGACCCAGTACTTC. This gives the protein CASSLAGSGIQETQYF.

This chain uses TRBV20-1 with TRBJ2-3; 11 bases align to TRBD2. The V gene's germline CDR1 is DFQATT and CDR2 SNEGSKA (reference sequence). The CDR3 length is 16 residues. V lost 3 bases to trimming and J lost 1 base; unmatched junction nucleotides: 6. CDR3 sequence reads: CSASIVAGGRTDTQYF. The CDR3 DNA is TGCAGTGCTAGTATAGTAGCGGGGGGGCGCACAGATACGCAGTATTTT.

Remarks on this clone: Mismatch with germline at one junction end may stem from a read error. The chain employs TRBV6-6 and TRBJ1-2, with TRBD1 as a possible D gene (5 bases). The germline CDR1 and CDR2 sequences are MNHNY and SVGAGI (reference sequence). The CDR3 is 16 amino acids. CDR3 in amino acids: CASSYSRQGAKYGYTF. Written as DNA, the CDR3 is TGTGCCAGCAGTTACTCGAGACAAGGGGCTAAGTATGGCTACACCTTC.

The chain joins TRBV10-3 to TRBJ2-5; D unclear. The CDR3 totals 13 residues. CDR1 is ENHRY, CDR2 SYGVKD, per germline. The V end was cut by 0 bases, the J end by 4 bases, with 6 bases between. The CDR3 sequence is CAISESTRETQYF. CDR3 coding DNA: TGTGCCATCAGTGAGTCTACACGAGAGACCCAGTACTTC.

This chain connects TRBV5-4 to TRBJ2-5; 12 bases fit TRBD2. Looked up from germline, CDR1 is SGHNT and CDR2 is YYREEE (reference sequence). J gave up 11 bases and V 2 bases, and 4 bases lay outside the gene matches. This CDR3 contains 13 residues. The CDR3 loop reads CASSFPSGGDQYF. In DNA, the CDR3 is TGTGCCAGCAGCTTCCCTAGCGGGGGGGATCAGTACTTC.

This sequence joins TRBV18 and TRBJ2-3; 10 positions match TRBD2. CDR1 and CDR2 from the germline V gene are KGHSH and LQKENI. The CDR3 totals 17 residues. With 3 bases clipped from V and 1 base from J, the junction kept 7 bases outside the gene matches. CDR3: CASSPSGTSVGTDTQYF. CDR3 nucleotides: TGTGCCAGCTCACCTTCCGGGACTAGCGTCGGCACAGATACGCAGTATTTT.

The chain joins TRBV10-3 to TRBJ2-7, with D perhaps matching TRBD1 (7 bases). This CDR3 has 14 residues. The germline CDR1 and CDR2 sequences are ENHRY and SYGVKD. V lost 6 bases and J lost 3, with 15 bases in between. CDR3 nucleotide sequence: TGTGCCATCAGGCGGGGAACAGGGGACTACGAGCAGTACTTC. Translated, it gives CAIRRGTGDYEQYF.

This clone was detected once. This chain connects TRBV6-4 to TRBJ2-5, with D perhaps TRBD2 (5 bases). This CDR3 region has 15 residues. Germline V lookup: CDR1 MRHNA, CDR2 SNTAGT. Trimming took 2 bases from V and 5 from J, leaving 15 bases between them. CDR3 in amino acids: CASSDKPSLRETQYF. The CDR3 coding sequence is TGTGCCAGCAGTGACAAACCTAGCTTGCGGGAGACCCAGTACTTC.

The chain links TRBV11-2 to TRBJ2-7, with D hard to call. V was shortened by 0 bases and J by 3 bases, with 3 bases between the two germline ends. Germline CDR1 and CDR2: SGHAT and FQNNGV. The CDR3 consists of 12 residues. CDR3 coding DNA: TGTGCCAGCAGCTTAGACTACTACGAGCAGTACTTC. Protein product: CASSLDYYEQYF.

The CDR3 region is CASSQDLGTGMSVGGYTF. DNA of the CDR3: TGTGCCAGCAGCCAAGATCTAGGGACAGGGATGTCAGTAGGTGGCTACACCTTC. J is TRBJ1-2 and V is TRBV3-1 (or the pseudogene TRBV3-2), with TRBD1 matching over 9 bases. V lost 0 bases to trimming and J lost 7 bases; unmatched junction nucleotides: 15. This CDR3 is 18 amino acids long. In germline, CDR1 is LGHDT, CDR2 YNNKEL (reference sequence).

This chain uses TRBV2 with TRBJ2-7, with D unresolved. CDR3 length: 14 residues. Germline assignment: CDR1 SNHLY and CDR2 FYNNEI. Deletions cut 8 bases from V and 5 bases from J, with 19 bases between. The CDR3 reads CASQPTWASHEQYF. In DNA, the CDR3 is TGTGCCAGCCAACCCACCTGGGCCAGTCACGAGCAGTACTTC.

The chain has TRBV12-3 or TRBV12-4 and TRBJ1-2; D call uncertain. V was shortened by 2 bases and J by 5 bases, with 9 bases between the two germline ends. CDR3 length: 13 amino acids. As DNA, the CDR3 is TGTGCCAGCAGTTTAATGGCAGGATATGGCTACACCTTC. Translated: CASSLMAGYGYTF.

This clone was counted between two and nine times. The chain joins TRBV27 to TRBJ2-7; D is ambiguous. Per germline, CDR1 MNHEY and CDR2 SMNVEV (reference sequence). V was clipped by 1 base and J by 6 bases, with 13 bases between them. The CDR3 has 14 residues. CDR3 DNA: TGTGCCAGCAGTTTATTTTTATCCGGGTTCGAGCAGTACTTC. This codes for CASSLFLSGFEQYF.

The chain couples TRBV5-1 to TRBJ1-1; 8 nucleotides align to TRBD1. V trimming: 0 bases; J trimming: 1 base; junction bases outside the gene matches: 2. This CDR3 is built from 15 residues. Germline CDR1 SGHRS, CDR2 YFSETQ. The CDR3 sequence is CASSLEGQGNTEAFF. The CDR3 DNA reads TGCGCCAGCAGCTTGGAAGGACAGGGGAACACTGAAGCTTTCTTT.

The chain employs TRBV27 and TRBJ2-7; 8 bases match TRBD1. With V trimmed by 3 bases and J by 3 bases, 10 bases remained unmatched. CDR1 is MNHEY and CDR2 is SMNVEV in the germline V gene (reference sequence). This CDR3 spans 16 amino acids. The CDR3 DNA is TGTGCCAGCAGTTTGGGAAAGGGACAGGACCGCTACGAGCAGTACTTC. Translating it yields CASSLGKGQDRYEQYF.

Note on this clone: Other DNA sequences within the sample encode an identical CDR3. This chain links TRBV19 with TRBJ1-1, with TRBD1 as a possible D gene (6 bases). The CDR3 loop spans 14 amino acids. The V gene's germline CDR1 is LNHDA and CDR2 SQIVND (reference sequence). The ends were cut back, 5 bases at V and 1 base at J, with 11 bases in the middle. The CDR3 DNA reads TGTGCCAGTAGTTTCGGACAGTCGAACACTGAAGCTTTCTTT. It codes for CASSFGQSNTEAFF.

This clone was observed a single time. The chain uses TRBV29-1 and TRBJ2-5; 12 bases align to TRBD2. The CDR3 has 16 residues. Trimming took 7 bases from V and 1 from J; bases not matched to a gene: 10. Germline V gene lookup returns CDR1 SQVTM and CDR2 ANQGSEA. For the CDR3, the DNA is TGCAGCGGGTCGTCCTCTAGCGGGGGGGCCCAAGAGACCCAGTACTTC. Residues: CSGSSSSGGAQETQYF. Supplemented by reference TRBV29-1 and TRBJ2-5, the full variable domain reads SAVISQKPSRDICQRGTSLTIQCQVDSQVTMMFWYRQQPGQSLTLIATANQGSEATYESGFVIDKFPISRPNLTFSTLTVSNMSPEDSSIYLCSGSSSSGGAQETQYFGPGTRLLVL.

This chain links TRBV6-6 with TRBJ2-7; TRBD1 matches at 8 bases. The CDR3 totals 15 residues. Germline V CDR1 and CDR2: MNHNY, SVGAGI (reference sequence). V gave up 5 bases and J gave up 4 bases; unmatched junction bases: 10. The CDR3 nucleotides read TGTGCCAGCAGTCCTCGGACAGGGAGTATATACGAGCAGTACTTC. Protein: CASSPRTGSIYEQYF.